This is a list of T cell receptor beta chains from one sample in a study of beta chain features in type 1 diabetes. TCRdb's copy holds only in-frame clones and misses some; the assay was immunoSEQ multiplex PCR. The repertoire holds approximately 52,000 clones, under 75% seen once, with under 0.35% in the top ten. Material: stem cell memory CD4+ T cells from blood. The receptor set was obtained from a woman in her 30s with type 1 diabetes. Each CDR3 is given without its conserved first and last residue. The order of the fields is clone size, J gene, V gene, CDR3 protein. Clone size is not always given. Where it is, it says once, few, many or a class for expanded clones.

. TRBJ1-2 TRBV19 ASSIEGSWGYT
few TRBJ2-1 TRBV9 ASSVAGDGYNEQF
. TRBJ2-7 TRBV7-6 ASSPTGSEQY
. TRBJ2-7 TRBV30 AWSSIVRGRPYEQY
. TRBJ2-5 TRBV14 ASSQDRRTQY
. TRBJ2-4 TRBV28 ASRPTGIQNIQY
. TRBJ2-7 TRBV7-9 AEGRERRIEQY
. TRBJ1-2 TRBV11-2 ASSAERTGNGYT
. TRBJ1-1 TRBV18 ASSQNRGGTEAF
few TRBJ2-1 TRBV6-6 ASRAWGEGSYNEQF
. TRBJ1-2 TRBV6-1 ANRDRDNYGYT
few TRBJ2-7 TRBV19 ASSTSGYEQY
few TRBJ2-1 TRBV5-1 ASSLLAGETYSDGRSYNEQF
. TRBJ2-6 TRBV29-1 SVVGVSGANVLT